This TCR beta chain was identified during a study of breast tumors, draining lymph nodes, adjacent tissues. Samples came from axillary lymph nodes draining the breast cancer. This clonotype was seen repeatedly, ten times or more. Its specificity is unknown. This CDR3 comprises 16 residues. The V end lost 1 base, the J end lost 0 bases, and 11 bases lay between the germline ends. Germline values: CDR1 LGHNA, CDR2 YNFKEQ. General study results and limits: Tumors had less TCR diversity than lymph nodes, more than nontumor tissue. Luminal-like breast cancer showed significantly higher tumor–nontumor repertoire similarity than basal-like.

Via MiXCR, TCRdb re-called the multiplex PCR reads, giving one row per CDR3 protein. The table records about 230,000 distinct CDR3 sequences, 32% of them present only once. The sample was axillary lymph node tissue. The TCR sequence derives from a female donor with breast cancer. Some clones in this sample may be carry-over from other donors' samples. The chain couples TRBV4-2 to TRBJ2-3, with D perhaps matching TRBD1 or TRBD2 (5 bases each). CDR3 sequence reads: CASSQGGRTSTDTQYF. As DNA, the CDR3 is TGTGCCAGCAGCCAAGGGGGGAGAACCAGCACAGATACGCAGTATTTT.